Listed below are T cell receptor beta chains from one sample, sequenced in a study of T cell changes during pregnancy in multiple sclerosis. Data came from immunoSEQ multiplex PCR; TCRdb stores just in-frame clones and leaves some out. The sample contains about 47,000 clones, almost 95% of which appear only once. The sample was peripheral blood, taken after pregnancy. The receptors shown here come from a female donor with multiple sclerosis, enrolled in a pregnancy study. Both conserved end residues are part of each CDR3. Not all rows give a size; the values are once, few, many and, for expanded clones, a class.

v_gene | len | abundance | CDR3aa
TRBV11-2 | 15 | once | CASSLAGTGANVLTF
TRBV18 | 15 | - | CASSLPRNPYNEQFF
TRBV7-2 | 17 | - | CASSYAGLAVEENIQYF
TRBV5-4 | 16 | - | CASSYGLAYGTDTQYF
TRBV19 | 16 | - | CASSVTVGRGTGELFF
TRBV29-1 | 14 | once | CSVGLGSNNSPLHF
TRBV29-1 | 14 | - | CSVGGGENTGELFF
TRBV6-4 | 14 | - | CASSDSAGDTEAFF
TRBV6-4 | 15 | - | CASSLQGSSYNEQFF
TRBV7-3 | 18 | - | CASSLTRPGQGNTGELFF
TRBV30 | 11 | once | CAWTGLGELFF
TRBV7-2 | 14 | - | CASSRQGPLNTQYF
TRBV5-1 | 14 | - | CASSSPGQITEAFF
TRBV29-1 | 13 | - | CSVTRGLKEKLFF
TRBV7-3 | 15 | - | CASSWEGGGTGELFF
TRBV5-4 | 16 | - | CASSLLAGGRGDTQYF
TRBV4-3 | 14 | - | CASSQGGANTEAFF
TRBV7-2 | 14 | - | CASRERMRDTEAFF
TRBV6-5 | 16 | - | CASSFSGGSSYNEQFF
TRBV6-5 | 16 | - | CASSYLQTGGKETQYF
TRBV7-2 | 16 | - | CASSLLRGGGLYGYTF
TRBV10-3 | 13 | - | CAYQGGAGNEQFF
TRBV7-2 | 12 | - | CASSFRQETQYF